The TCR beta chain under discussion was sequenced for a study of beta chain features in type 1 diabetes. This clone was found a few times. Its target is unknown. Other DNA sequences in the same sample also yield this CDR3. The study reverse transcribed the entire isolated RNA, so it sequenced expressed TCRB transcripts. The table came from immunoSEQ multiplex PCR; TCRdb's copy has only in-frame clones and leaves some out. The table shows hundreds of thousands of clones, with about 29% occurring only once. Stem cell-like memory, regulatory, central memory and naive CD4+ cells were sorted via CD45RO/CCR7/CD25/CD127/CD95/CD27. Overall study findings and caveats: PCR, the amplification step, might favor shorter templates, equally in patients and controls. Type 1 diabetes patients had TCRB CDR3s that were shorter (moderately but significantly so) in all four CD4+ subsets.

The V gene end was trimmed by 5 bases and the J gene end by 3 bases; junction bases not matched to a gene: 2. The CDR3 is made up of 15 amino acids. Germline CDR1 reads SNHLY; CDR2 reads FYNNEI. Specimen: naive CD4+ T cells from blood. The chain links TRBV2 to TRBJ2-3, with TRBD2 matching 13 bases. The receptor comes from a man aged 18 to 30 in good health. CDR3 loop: CASSRTSGRTDTQYF. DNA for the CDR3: TGTGCCAGCAGTAGGACTAGCGGGAGAACAGATACGCAGTATTTT.